The 16 T cell receptor beta chains listed next were all sequenced from one sample in a study of blood T cells in healthy people across ages. A second PCR of roughly 7 to 11 cycles used a sample-barcoded 5' primer and a J-beta primer mix. A single record per CDR3 protein comes from TCRdb applying MiXCR to the 5' RACE reads. The sample yields about 670,000 distinct CDR3 sequences, over 40% seen once. Sequencing was done on a sample of blood. Source of these receptors: a man older than 75 in good health.

V is TRBV5-1 and J is TRBJ1-5, with 7 bases aligning to TRBD1. The V gene end was trimmed by 4 bases and the J gene end by 3 bases; junction bases not matched to a gene: 10. The germline V gene has CDR1 SGHRS and CDR2 YFSETQ. CDR3 length: 16 residues. CDR3 sequence (DNA): TGCGCCAGCAGCCCTGAGGGGGCAGCTAACAATCAGCCCCAGCATTTT. It translates to CASSPEGAANNQPQHF. The whole variable domain, filled in from reference TRBV5-1 and TRBJ1-5, reads KAGVTQTPRYLIKTRGQQVTLSCSPISGHRSVSWYQQTPGQGLQFLFEYFSETQRNKGNFPGRFSGRQFSNSRSEMNVSTLELGDSALYLCASSPEGAANNQPQHFGDGTRLSIL.

The rearrangement joins TRBV15 to TRBJ2-7; 9 bases fit TRBD2. J was trimmed by 7 bases and V by 4 bases; bases with no gene match: 11. There are 15 residues in the CDR3. Germline CDR1 LNHNV, CDR2 YYDKDF (reference sequence). This CDR3 is CATSTRAGGYNEQYF. CDR3 nucleotides: TGTGCCACCAGCACAAGAGCGGGAGGCTACAATGAGCAGTACTTC.

The chain combines TRBV20-1 with TRBJ1-1; unclear D gene. Germline V gene data show CDR1 as DFQATT and CDR2 as SNEGSKA (reference sequence). Between the trimmed V and J ends, which lost 6 bases and 3 bases, there was a span of 8 bases. This CDR3 is built from 11 residues. The CDR3 coding sequence is TGCAGTGCCGTGAGGGACACTGAAGCTTTCTTT. Protein product: CSAVRDTEAFF.

In this sample, this clonotype turned up a few times. This chain links TRBV28 with TRBJ2-7; D call uncertain. The ends were cut back, 2 bases at V and 2 bases at J, with 10 bases in the middle. Germline values: CDR1 MDHEN, CDR2 SYDVKM. The CDR3 extends over 14 amino acids. The CDR3 is CASSLGRRPYEQYF. CDR3 bases: TGTGCCAGCAGTTTAGGCCGCAGGCCCTACGAGCAGTACTTC.

There are a few counts of this clonotype. The gene calls are TRBV7-2 and TRBJ1-1, with 9 bases that match TRBD1. Germline values: CDR1 SGHTA, CDR2 FQGNSA. The CDR3 runs 15 residues. The V segment lost 7 bases and the J segment 2 bases; nucleotides outside the gene matches: 8. The CDR3 sequence: CASKPQGALNTEAFF. CDR3 nucleotides: TGTGCCAGCAAACCACAGGGGGCATTAAACACTGAAGCTTTCTTT.

This clonotype has a handful of counts. The rearrangement joins TRBV7-9 to TRBJ2-2; D gene uncertain. This CDR3 spans 14 amino acids. Germline V CDR1 and CDR2: SEHNR, FQNEAQ (reference sequence). V lost 8 bases and J 2 bases, leaving 12 bases between the germline ends. CDR3 DNA: TGTGCCAGCCGCGATACAGTTAACACCGGGGAGCTGTTTTTT. Its protein is CASRDTVNTGELFF.

This chain uses TRBV20-1 with TRBJ2-2, with 10 bases identical to TRBD2. The germline CDR1 and CDR2 sequences are DFQATT and SNEGSKA (reference sequence). After removal of 6 bases from V and 0 bases from J, the junction contained 13 bases not matched to a gene. This CDR3 is 18 amino acids long. CDR3 DNA: TGCAGTGCCAAGGCCAGCGGGAGGGCCGGCGCGAACACCGGGGAGCTGTTTTTT. Its protein is CSAKASGRAGANTGELFF.

The chain is built from TRBV6-2 or TRBV6-3 and TRBJ2-1; D not resolved. CDR1 and CDR2 from the germline V gene are MNHEY and SVGEGT. Trimming pared 2 bases from V and 5 bases from J, leaving 7 bases between. The CDR3 loop spans 13 amino acids. CDR3 sequence: CASSYGRDNEQFF. CDR3 bases: TGTGCCAGCAGTTACGGGCGAGACAATGAGCAGTTCTTC.

This clonotype was seen a few times. The V call is TRBV12-3 or TRBV12-4, the J call TRBJ2-6, with 8 bases matching TRBD1. V dropped 4 bases and J dropped 0; count of bases not matched to a gene: 17. CDR3 length: 21 residues. The CDR3 DNA sequence: TGTGCCAGCAGTTGGGCCGCGACAGGGGTAAGGAGAGCCTCTGGGGCCAACGTCCTGACTTTC. This codes for CASSWAATGVRRASGANVLTF.

The genes are TRBV15 and TRBJ2-7; maybe TRBD2 (5 bases). Deletions cut 1 base from V and 0 bases from J, with 10 bases between. This CDR3 is built from 15 residues. The germline CDR1 and CDR2 sequences are LNHNV and YYDKDF (reference sequence). The CDR3 region is CATSRAASGSYEQYF. CDR3 nucleotide sequence: TGTGCCACCAGCAGAGCTGCCAGCGGCTCCTACGAGCAGTACTTC.

The chain is built from TRBV24-1 and TRBJ2-2; 7 positions agree with TRBD1. Germline loops: CDR1 KGHDR, CDR2 SFDVKD. The CDR3 runs to 14 residues. Trimming took 4 bases from V and 5 from J; bases not matched to a gene: 3. The CDR3 spells CATSENRGTGELFF. The CDR3 region has the DNA TGTGCCACCAGTGAGAACAGGGGAACCGGGGAGCTGTTTTTT.

This sequence joins TRBV6-5 and TRBJ2-4; 9 positions agree with TRBD2. The J call may be wrong; the DNA end is better matched by TRBJ2-7. The CDR3 has 15 amino acids. Germline CDR1 MNHEY, CDR2 SVGAGI. The CDR3 region is CASSYSAGGPHEQYF. The CDR3 nucleotides are TGTGCCAGCAGTTACTCGGCGGGAGGGCCCCACGAGCAGTACTTC.

Points on this clonotype: A much larger clone lies one base from this, so it may be a read error. The rearrangement links TRBV12-5 to TRBJ2-5; 10 bases are a match to TRBD2. Per germline, CDR1 LGHNT and CDR2 FRNRAP. This CDR3 comprises 14 residues. Trimming removed 5 bases from V and 11 bases from J; junction bases left unmatched: 11. The CDR3 DNA sequence: TGTGCTAGTGGTCATGGGACTAGCGCGAATGAGCAGTACTTC. Protein sequence: CASGHGTSANEQYF.

The V call is TRBV7-2, the J call TRBJ2-1; maybe TRBD1 (6 bases). The CDR3 sequence is 15 residues long. CDR1 and CDR2 (germline): SGHTA, FQGNSA. Trimming cost V 2 bases and J 6 bases, with 14 bases left between them. CDR3 amino acids: CASSLNRASANEQFF. The CDR3 DNA sequence: TGTGCCAGCAGCTTAAACAGGGCCTCCGCCAATGAGCAGTTCTTC.

The chain couples TRBV4-3 to TRBJ1-1; no firm D call. Trimming took off 3 bases at V and 5 bases at J, with 16 bases between the two ends. Germline CDR1 is LGHNA and CDR2 is YSLEER. This CDR3 contains 15 residues. As DNA, the CDR3 is TGCGCCAGCAGCCACCTGGAACGCAGGCGGACTGAAGCTTTCTTT. Amino acids: CASSHLERRRTEAFF.

The chain recombines TRBV21-1 with TRBJ2-3. TRBV21-1 is recorded as a pseudogene. The CDR3 loop spans 16 amino acids. In nucleotides, the CDR3 is TGTGCCAGCAGCAAATCTCTAGCGTCTAGCACAGATACGCAGTATTTT. It yields the protein CASSKSLASSTDTQYF.